The sequence of this T cell receptor beta chain was determined in a study of identical twins. Study-wide results and limits: Monozygotic twin pairs showed more out-of-frame TCR alpha sharing than models estimated.

The CDR3 totals 15 residues. V shed 5 bases and J shed 7 bases, with 18 bases lying between them. The germline gives CDR1 KGHSH, CDR2 LQKENI. A universal primer site was created by template switching, with the cDNA bearing unique molecular identifiers. TCRdb redid the calling of the 5' RACE reads with MiXCR, one entry per CDR3 protein. The repertoire includes over 550,000 distinct CDR3 sequences, around 7.5% of them detected once, and 1.6% sits in the top ten. Of note for this clonotype: Antigen unknown.

This same sample was also part of a study on yellow fever vaccine responses in identical twins. As reported in that work: Twins' vaccine T cell response reportedly seemed partly convergent, partly personalized.

The rearrangement uses TRBV18 and TRBJ1-5; D is undetermined. Sequences were obtained from PBMCs. The TCR was taken from a woman under 30 in good health. The CDR3 here is CASSNGIGSGQPQHF. CDR3 DNA: TGTGCCAGCTCAAATGGGATAGGGTCTGGGCAGCCCCAGCATTTT.